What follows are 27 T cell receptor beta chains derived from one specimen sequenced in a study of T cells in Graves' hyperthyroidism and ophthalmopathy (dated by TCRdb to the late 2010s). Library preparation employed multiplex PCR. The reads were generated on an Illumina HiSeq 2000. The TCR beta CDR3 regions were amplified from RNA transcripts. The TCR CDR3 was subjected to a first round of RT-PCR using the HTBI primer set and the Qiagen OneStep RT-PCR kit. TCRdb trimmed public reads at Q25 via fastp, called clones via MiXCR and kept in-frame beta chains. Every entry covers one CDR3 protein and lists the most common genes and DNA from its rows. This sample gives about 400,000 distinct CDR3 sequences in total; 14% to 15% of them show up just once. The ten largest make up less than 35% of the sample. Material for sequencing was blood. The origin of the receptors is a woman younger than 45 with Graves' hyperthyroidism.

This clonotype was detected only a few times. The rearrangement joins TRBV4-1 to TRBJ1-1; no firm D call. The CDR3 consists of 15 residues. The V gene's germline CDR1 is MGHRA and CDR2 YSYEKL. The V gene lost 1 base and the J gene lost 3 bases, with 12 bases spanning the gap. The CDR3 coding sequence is TGCGCCAGCAGCCAAGGCACATCGGGAGACACTGAAGCTTTCTTT. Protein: CASSQGTSGDTEAFF.

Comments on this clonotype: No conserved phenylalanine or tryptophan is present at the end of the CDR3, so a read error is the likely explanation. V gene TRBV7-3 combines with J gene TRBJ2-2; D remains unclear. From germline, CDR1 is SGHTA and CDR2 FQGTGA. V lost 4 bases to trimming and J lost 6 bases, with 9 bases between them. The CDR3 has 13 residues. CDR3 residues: CASSSIPPGELFL. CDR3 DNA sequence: TGTGCCAGCAGCTCAATTCCCCCCGGGGAGCTGTTTCTT.

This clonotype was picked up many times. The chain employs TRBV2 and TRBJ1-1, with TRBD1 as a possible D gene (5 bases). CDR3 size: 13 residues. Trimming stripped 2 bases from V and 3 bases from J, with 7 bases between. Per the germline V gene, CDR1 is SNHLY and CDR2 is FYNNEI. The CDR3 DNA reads TGTGCCAGCAGTGAATCGGGGGACACTGAAGCTTTCTTT. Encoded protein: CASSESGDTEAFF.

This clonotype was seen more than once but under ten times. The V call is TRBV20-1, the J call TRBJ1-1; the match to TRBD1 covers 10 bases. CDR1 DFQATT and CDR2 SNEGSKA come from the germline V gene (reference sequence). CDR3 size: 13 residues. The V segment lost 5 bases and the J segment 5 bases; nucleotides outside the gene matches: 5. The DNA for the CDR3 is TGCAGTGCTTGGGGACAGGGGAAAACTGAAGCTTTCTTT. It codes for CSAWGQGKTEAFF.

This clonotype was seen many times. The CDR3, as DNA: TGCAGTGCTAGACTACAGGGGGCGTTTACCACGAATACGCAGTATTTT. Its protein product is CSARLQGAFTTNTQYF. The V gene is TRBV20-1, the J gene TRBJ2-3; 9 bases line up with TRBD1. The CDR3 loop spans 16 amino acids. Looked up from germline, CDR1 is DFQATT and CDR2 is SNEGSKA (reference sequence). V shed 2 bases and J 7 bases; nucleotides not matched to a gene: 13.

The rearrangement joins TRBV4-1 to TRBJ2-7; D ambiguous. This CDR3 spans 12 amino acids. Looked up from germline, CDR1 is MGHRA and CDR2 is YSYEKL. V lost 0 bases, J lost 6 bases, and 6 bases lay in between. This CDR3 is CASSQEGREQYF. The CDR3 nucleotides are TGCGCCAGCAGCCAAGAAGGTCGCGAGCAGTACTTC.

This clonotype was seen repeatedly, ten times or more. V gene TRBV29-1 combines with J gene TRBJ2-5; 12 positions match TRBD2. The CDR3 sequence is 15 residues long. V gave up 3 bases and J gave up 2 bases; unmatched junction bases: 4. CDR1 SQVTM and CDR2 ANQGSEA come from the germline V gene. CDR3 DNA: TGCAGCGTTGAGGGGACTAGCGGGCATCAAGAGACCCAGTACTTC. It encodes CSVEGTSGHQETQYF.

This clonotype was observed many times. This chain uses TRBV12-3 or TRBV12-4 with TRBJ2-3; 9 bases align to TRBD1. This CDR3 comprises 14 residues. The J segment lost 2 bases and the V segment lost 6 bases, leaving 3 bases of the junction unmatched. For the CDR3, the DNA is TGTGCCAGCAGGGGACAGGGACCCACAGATACGCAGTATTTT. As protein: CASRGQGPTDTQYF.

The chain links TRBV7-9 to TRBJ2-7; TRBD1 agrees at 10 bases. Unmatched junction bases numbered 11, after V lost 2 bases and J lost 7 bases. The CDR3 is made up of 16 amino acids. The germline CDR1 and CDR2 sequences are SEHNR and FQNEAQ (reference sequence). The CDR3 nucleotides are TGTGCCAGCAGCTTAAACGCCCCCGGGACAGGGGAAGAGCAGTACTTC. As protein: CASSLNAPGTGEEQYF.

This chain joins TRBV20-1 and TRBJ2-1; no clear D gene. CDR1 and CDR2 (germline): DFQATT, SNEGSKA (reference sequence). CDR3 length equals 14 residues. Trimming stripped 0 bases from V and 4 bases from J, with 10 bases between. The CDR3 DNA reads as TGCAGTGCTAGAGAGACCCGAGATTACAATGAGCAGTTCTTC. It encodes CSARETRDYNEQFF.

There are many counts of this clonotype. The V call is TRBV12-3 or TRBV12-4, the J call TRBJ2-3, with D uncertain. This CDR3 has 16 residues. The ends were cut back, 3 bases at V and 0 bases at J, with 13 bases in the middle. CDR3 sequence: CASSFDPTLSTDTQYF. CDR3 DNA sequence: TGTGCCAGCAGTTTTGACCCAACTTTAAGCACAGATACGCAGTATTTT.

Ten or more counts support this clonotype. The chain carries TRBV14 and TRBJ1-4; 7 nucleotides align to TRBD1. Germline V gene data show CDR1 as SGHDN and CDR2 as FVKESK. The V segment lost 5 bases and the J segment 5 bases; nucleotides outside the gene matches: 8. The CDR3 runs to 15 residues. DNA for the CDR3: TGTGCCAGCAGCGAGTCGGGAGGGGGCAATGAAAAACTGTTTTTT. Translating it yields CASSESGGGNEKLFF.

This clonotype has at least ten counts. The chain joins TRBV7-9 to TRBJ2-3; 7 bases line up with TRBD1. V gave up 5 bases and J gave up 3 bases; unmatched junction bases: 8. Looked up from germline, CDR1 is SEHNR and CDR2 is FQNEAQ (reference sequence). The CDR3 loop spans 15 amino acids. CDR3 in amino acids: CASSRQGDGTDTQYF. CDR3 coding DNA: TGTGCCAGCAGCCGACAGGGTGACGGTACAGATACGCAGTATTTT.

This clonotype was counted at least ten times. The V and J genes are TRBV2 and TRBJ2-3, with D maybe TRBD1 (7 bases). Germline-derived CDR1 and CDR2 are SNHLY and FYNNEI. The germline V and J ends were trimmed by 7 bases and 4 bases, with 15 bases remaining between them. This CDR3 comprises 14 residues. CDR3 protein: CASIAGGGADTQYF. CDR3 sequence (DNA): TGTGCCAGCATTGCAGGAGGGGGCGCAGATACGCAGTATTTT. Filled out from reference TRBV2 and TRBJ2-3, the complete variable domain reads EPEVTQTPSHQVTQMGQEVILRCVPISNHLYFYWYRQILGQKVEFLVSFYNNEISEKSEIFDDQFSVERPDGSNFTLKIRSTKLEDSAMYFCASIAGGGADTQYFGPGTRLTVL.

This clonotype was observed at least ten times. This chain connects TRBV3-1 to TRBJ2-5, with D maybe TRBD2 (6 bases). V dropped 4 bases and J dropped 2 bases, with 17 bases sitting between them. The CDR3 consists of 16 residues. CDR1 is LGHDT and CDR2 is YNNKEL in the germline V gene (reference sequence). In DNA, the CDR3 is TGTGCCAGCAGCCTACTGTTATGGGGGGAGCAAGAGACCCAGTACTTC. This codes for CASSLLLWGEQETQYF.

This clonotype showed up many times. The CDR3 region has the DNA TGCAGTGCTAGAGTGTGGGGATACGAGCAGTACTTC. This translates into CSARVWGYEQYF. The V call is TRBV20-1, the J call TRBJ2-7, with D unresolved. Deletions cut 1 base from V and 4 bases from J, with 8 bases between. Per the germline V gene, CDR1 is DFQATT and CDR2 is SNEGSKA (reference sequence). This CDR3 spans 12 amino acids.

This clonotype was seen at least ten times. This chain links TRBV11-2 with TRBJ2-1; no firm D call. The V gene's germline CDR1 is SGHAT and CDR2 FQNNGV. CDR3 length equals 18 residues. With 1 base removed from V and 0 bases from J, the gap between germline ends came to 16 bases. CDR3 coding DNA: TGTGCCAGCAGCTTAGGGACCGGAGTCTGGAGCTCCTACAATGAGCAGTTCTTC. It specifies CASSLGTGVWSSYNEQFF.

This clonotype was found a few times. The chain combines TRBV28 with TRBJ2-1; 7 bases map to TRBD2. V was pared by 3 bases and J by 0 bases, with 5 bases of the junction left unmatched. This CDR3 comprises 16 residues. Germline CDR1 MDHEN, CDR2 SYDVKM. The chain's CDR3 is CASSFLPSGSYNEQFF. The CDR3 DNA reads TGTGCCAGCAGTTTCCTACCTAGCGGCTCCTACAATGAGCAGTTCTTC.

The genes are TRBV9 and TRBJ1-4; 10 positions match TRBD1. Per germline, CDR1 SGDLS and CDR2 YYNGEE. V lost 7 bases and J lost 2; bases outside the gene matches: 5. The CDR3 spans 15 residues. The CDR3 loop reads CASGDRGQTNEKLFF. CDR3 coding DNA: TGTGCCAGCGGAGACAGGGGGCAGACTAATGAAAAACTGTTTTTT.

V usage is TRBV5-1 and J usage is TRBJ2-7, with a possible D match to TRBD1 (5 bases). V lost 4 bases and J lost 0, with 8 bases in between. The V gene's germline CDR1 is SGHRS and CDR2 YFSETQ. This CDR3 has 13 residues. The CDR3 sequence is CASSRGDSYEQYF. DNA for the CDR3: TGCGCCAGCAGCAGGGGTGACTCCTACGAGCAGTACTTC.

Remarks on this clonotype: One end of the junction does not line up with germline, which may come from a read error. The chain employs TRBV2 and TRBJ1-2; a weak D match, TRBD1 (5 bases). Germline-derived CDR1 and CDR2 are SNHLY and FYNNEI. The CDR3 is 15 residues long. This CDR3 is CASREGAVSGNGYTF. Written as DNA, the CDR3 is TGTGCCAGCAGGGAAGGGGCAGTTTCAGGGAATGGCTACACCTTC.

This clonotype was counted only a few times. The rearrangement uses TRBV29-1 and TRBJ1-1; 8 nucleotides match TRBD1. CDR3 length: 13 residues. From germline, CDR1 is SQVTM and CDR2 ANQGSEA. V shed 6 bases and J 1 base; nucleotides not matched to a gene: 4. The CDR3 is CSVRTGKNTEAFF. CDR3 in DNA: TGCAGCGTCCGGACAGGGAAGAACACTGAAGCTTTCTTT.

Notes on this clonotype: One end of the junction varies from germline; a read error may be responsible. The CDR3 DNA reads as TGTACCAGCAGTTCGACAGGTCGAGGTGGGGTTGAAAAACTGTTTTTT. It specifies CTSSSTGRGGVEKLFF. The chain carries TRBV12-3 or TRBV12-4 and TRBJ1-4, with a possible D match to TRBD1 (6 bases). The CDR3 covers 16 residues.

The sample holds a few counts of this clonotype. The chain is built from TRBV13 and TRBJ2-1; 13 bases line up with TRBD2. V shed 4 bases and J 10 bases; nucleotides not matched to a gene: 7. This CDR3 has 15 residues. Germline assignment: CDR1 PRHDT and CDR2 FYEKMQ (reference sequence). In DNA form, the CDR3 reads TGTGCCAGCAGCTCCGTAGGACTAGCGGGAGAAGAGCAGTTCTTC. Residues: CASSSVGLAGEEQFF.

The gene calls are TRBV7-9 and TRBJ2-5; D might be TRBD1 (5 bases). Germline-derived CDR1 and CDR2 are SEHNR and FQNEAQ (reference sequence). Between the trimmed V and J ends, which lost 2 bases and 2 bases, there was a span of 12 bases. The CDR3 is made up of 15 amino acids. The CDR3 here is CASSLLWGLQETQYF. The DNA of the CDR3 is TGTGCCAGCAGCTTACTCTGGGGCCTACAAGAGACCCAGTACTTC.

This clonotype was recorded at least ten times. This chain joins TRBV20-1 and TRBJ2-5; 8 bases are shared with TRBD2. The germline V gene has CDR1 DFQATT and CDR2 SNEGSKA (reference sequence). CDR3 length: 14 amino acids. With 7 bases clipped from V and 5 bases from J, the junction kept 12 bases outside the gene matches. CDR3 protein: CSVNPGTRGETQYF. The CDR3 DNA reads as TGCAGTGTGAACCCTGGGACTAGAGGGGAGACCCAGTACTTC.

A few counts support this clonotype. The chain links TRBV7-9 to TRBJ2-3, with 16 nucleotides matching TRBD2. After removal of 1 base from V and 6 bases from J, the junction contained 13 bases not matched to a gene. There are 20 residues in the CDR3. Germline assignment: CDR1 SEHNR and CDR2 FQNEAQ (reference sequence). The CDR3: CASSLEFPGTSGRARDTQYF. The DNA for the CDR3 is TGTGCCAGCAGCTTAGAGTTTCCCGGGACTAGCGGGAGGGCCAGGGATACGCAGTATTTT.